One and the same sample provided the 15 T cell receptor beta chains below, sequenced in a study of blood T cells in healthy people across ages. Next came a second PCR, run for 7 to 11 cycles, which used a sample-barcoded 5' primer along with a J-beta primer mix. TCRdb reprocessed the 5' RACE reads via MiXCR and lists one record per CDR3 protein. Of under 1,000,000 distinct CDR3 sequences listed, 36% are singletons. The sequenced material came from blood. The receptors were gathered from a man younger than 35 in good health.

V is TRBV18 and J is TRBJ2-5; possibly TRBD1 or TRBD2 for D (5 bases each). The CDR3 consists of 15 residues. The germline V gene encodes CDR1 KGHSH and CDR2 LQKENI. Between the trimmed V and J ends, which lost 3 bases and 0 bases, there was a span of 11 bases. CDR3: CASSPNWGYQETQYF. In DNA, the CDR3 is TGTGCCAGCTCACCGAACTGGGGGTACCAAGAGACCCAGTACTTC. The full variable domain, in which reference TRBV18 and TRBJ2-5 provide the parts outside the CDR3, is NAGVMQNPRHLVRRRGQEARLRCSPMKGHSHVYWYRQLPEEGLKFMVYLQKENIIDESGMPKERFSAEFPKEGPSILRIQQVVRGDSAAYFCASSPNWGYQETQYFGPGTRLLVL.

This clonotype was observed a few times. A much larger clone lies a single base off, so this may be a read error. The CDR3 sequence: CASSQRVGANVLTF. The CDR3 nucleotides are TGCGCCAGCAGCCAAAGGGTTGGGGCCAACGTCCTGACTTTC. This rearrangement joins TRBV4-1 to TRBJ2-6; D not certain. The CDR3 is 14 residues long. Germline lookup yields CDR1 MGHRA and CDR2 YSYEKL. The V gene lost 2 bases and the J gene lost 3 bases, with 5 bases spanning the gap.

The chain carries TRBV6-5 and TRBJ1-1, with D perhaps TRBD1 (6 bases). Deletions cut 2 bases from V and 5 bases from J, with 18 bases between. The V gene's germline CDR1 is MNHEY and CDR2 SVGAGI. The CDR3 length is 16 residues. The CDR3 spells CASSYRDNQGQTEAFF. DNA of the CDR3: TGTGCCAGCAGTTACCGGGACAACCAAGGCCAAACTGAAGCTTTCTTT.

This rearrangement joins TRBV11-2 to TRBJ2-7, with D perhaps given as TRBD1 or TRBD2 (6 bases each). CDR1 is SGHAT, CDR2 FQNNGV, per germline. V shed 5 bases and J shed 3 bases, with 14 bases lying between them. The CDR3 runs to 14 residues. CDR3 in DNA: TGTGCCAGCAGCCCCCATGAGGGGGGCTACGAGCAGTACTTC. It encodes CASSPHEGGYEQYF.

The sample holds many counts of this clonotype. One junction end does not reproduce the germline sequence, and a read error may be involved. V and J are TRBV4-3 and TRBJ2-5; D is unclear. The CDR3 is made up of 13 amino acids. Germline V CDR1 and CDR2: LGHNA, YSLEER. CDR3 in amino acids: CASSQGTQETQYF. The DNA of the CDR3 is TGTGCCAGCAGCCAAGGAACCCAAGAGACCCAGTACTTC.

This clonotype was picked up many times. The chain is built from TRBV9 and TRBJ2-1; no clear D. Trimming cost V 0 bases and J 0 bases, with 7 bases left between them. The CDR3 is made up of 15 amino acids. Germline V gene sequence: CDR1 SGDLS, CDR2 YYNGEE. CDR3 region: CASSVEDRSYNEQFF. For the CDR3, the DNA is TGTGCCAGCAGCGTAGAAGATCGCTCCTACAATGAGCAGTTCTTC.

The CDR3 region is CASIRLAENTGELFF. For the CDR3, the DNA is TGTGCCAGCATAAGACTAGCGGAAAACACCGGGGAGCTGTTTTTT. J is TRBJ2-2 and V is TRBV7-2, with TRBD2 matching 9 bases. This CDR3 comprises 15 residues. The V gene end was trimmed by 7 bases and the J gene end by 2 bases; junction bases not matched to a gene: 5. Germline V gives CDR1 SGHTA, CDR2 FQGNSA.

The table lists this clonotype with a few counts. CDR3 amino acids: CSVEAEISYEQYF. In nucleotides, the CDR3 is TGCAGCGTTGAAGCGGAGATCTCCTACGAGCAGTACTTC. The chain uses TRBV29-1 and TRBJ2-7; D is unresolved. CDR3 length: 13 residues. V lost 1 base, J lost 0 bases, and 7 bases lay in between. Germline CDR1 is SQVTM and CDR2 is ANQGSEA.

As for this clonotype: At one of its ends the junction is not consistent with the germline gene, which may arise from a read error. The J gene is TRBJ2-7, the V gene TRBV6-5; the D gene is possibly TRBD1 (6 bases). The CDR3 contains 13 residues. Germline V lookup: CDR1 MNHEY, CDR2 SVGAGI. In DNA form, the CDR3 reads TGTGCCAGCAGTTACGGGACACCCTATGAGCAGTACTTC. This gives the protein CASSYGTPYEQYF.

Comment on this clonotype: A single base separates this from a much larger clone, so it may be a read error. The V call is TRBV7-2, the J call TRBJ2-4, with D tentatively TRBD1 (7 bases). V was clipped by 4 bases and J by 13 bases, with 20 bases between them. Germline lookup yields CDR1 SGHTA and CDR2 FQGNSA. The CDR3 is 14 amino acids. The CDR3 nucleotides read TGTGCCAGCAGCTCTCCGGGACAGCTTGGGGGGCAGTACTTC. Protein: CASSSPGQLGGQYF.

This clonotype was observed a handful of times. The rearrangement links TRBV12-3 or TRBV12-4 to TRBJ2-1; 10 nucleotides line up with TRBD2. The CDR3 consists of 15 residues. V dropped 10 bases and J dropped 2; count of bases not matched to a gene: 8. CDR3 protein: CATQTSGGAYNEQFF. CDR3 DNA sequence: TGTGCCACTCAAACCAGCGGGGGGGCCTACAATGAGCAGTTCTTC.

This clonotype was picked up one time. CDR3 coding DNA: TGCGCCAGCAAAAGCCAGCGCCATAACAATGAGCAGTTCTTC. Translating gives CASKSQRHNNEQFF. This sequence joins TRBV5-1 and TRBJ2-1; D remains unclear. V lost 6 bases, J lost 5 bases, and 15 bases lay in between. CDR3 length equals 14 residues. Per the germline V gene, CDR1 is SGHRS and CDR2 is YFSETQ.

In this sample, this clonotype turned up a few times. V is TRBV29-1 and J is TRBJ2-6; a possible D gene is TRBD1 (8 bases). Per the germline V gene, CDR1 is SQVTM and CDR2 is ANQGSEA. Trimming shortened V by 6 bases and J by 0 bases, and 18 bases separated the two germline ends. CDR3 size: 17 residues. CDR3 coding DNA: TGCAGCGTCGTCGGGGGGACAGGCTCCTCTGGGGCCAACGTCCTGACTTTC. The encoded protein is CSVVGGTGSSGANVLTF.

The J gene is TRBJ2-7, the V gene TRBV7-3, with 9 nucleotides matching TRBD2. Trimming at V came to 4 bases and at J to 3 bases, leaving 4 bases not matched to a gene. CDR1 and CDR2 from the germline V gene are SGHTA and FQGTGA. The CDR3 covers 14 residues. The CDR3 DNA reads as TGTGCCAGCAGCTCAGCTAGCGGGGACTACGAGCAGTACTTC. Translation: CASSSASGDYEQYF.

This clonotype was recorded at least ten times. This chain links TRBV29-1 with TRBJ2-7; D ambiguous. The V gene lost 4 bases and the J gene lost 0 bases, with 16 bases spanning the gap. Per germline, CDR1 SQVTM and CDR2 ANQGSEA. The CDR3 runs to 15 residues. CDR3 amino acids: CSVGYGPPSSYEQYF. The DNA for the CDR3 is TGCAGCGTTGGGTATGGGCCCCCGAGCTCCTACGAGCAGTACTTC.